Following are 21 T cell receptor beta chains from one sample sequenced in a study of OX40 agonist ivuxolimab in advanced cancers. Some clones are missing from TCRdb's copy, which holds only in-frame ones; the method was immunoSEQ multiplex PCR. The table shows about 79,000 clones, with under 85% occurring only once. This specimen was CD4+ or CD8+ T cells sorted from blood, taken in a trial of the OX40 agonist ivuxolimab. Receptors originate from an adult with an advanced solid tumor such as melanoma, head and neck, liver or kidney cancer.

The chain employs TRBV6-5 and TRBJ1-5; 10 bases are a match to TRBD1. J was trimmed by 7 bases and V by 4 bases; bases with no gene match: 10. The germline gives CDR1 MNHEY, CDR2 SVGAGI. This CDR3 comprises 16 residues. The CDR3 here is CASSSLGQGYGQPQHF. In DNA, the CDR3 is TGTGCCAGCAGTTCCCTGGGACAGGGGTACGGACAGCCCCAGCATTTT.

A word on this clone: The sample holds other DNA sequences that translate to the same CDR3. The rearrangement uses TRBV19 and TRBJ2-3; D ambiguous. Deletions cut 9 bases from V and 3 bases from J, with 16 bases between. The CDR3 consists of 14 residues. Germline V gene data show CDR1 as LNHDA and CDR2 as SQIVND (reference sequence). This CDR3 is CASRLTRTTDTQYF. In DNA form, the CDR3 reads TGTGCCAGCAGATTGACCCGTACAACAGATACGCAGTATTTT.

In its sample, this clone was seen once. This rearrangement joins TRBV5-1 to TRBJ2-3; a possible D gene is TRBD2 (5 bases). Germline CDR1 SGHRS, CDR2 YFSETQ. The length of the CDR3 is 16 residues. V dropped 2 bases and J dropped 0 bases, with 13 bases sitting between them. CDR3 nucleotide sequence: TGCGCCAGCAGCTTAGCGGCCAGCCTTAGCACAGATACGCAGTATTTT. Its translation is CASSLAASLSTDTQYF.

J is TRBJ1-5 and V is TRBV2; D remains ambiguous. Germline lookup yields CDR1 SNHLY and CDR2 FYNNEI. CDR3 length equals 14 residues. With 0 bases removed from V and 0 bases from J, the gap between germline ends came to 3 bases. The CDR3 DNA is TGTGCCAGCAGTGAAGCGTATAGCAATCAGCCCCAGCATTTT. It translates to CASSEAYSNQPQHF.

This chain joins TRBV16 and TRBJ1-6; no clear D. Germline V gene lookup returns CDR1 KGHSY and CDR2 FQNENV. The CDR3 has 16 residues. V was trimmed by 5 bases and J by 0 bases, leaving 11 bases between them. The DNA for the CDR3 is TGTGCCAGCAGCTCTACCGAAATCTCCTATAATTCACCCCTCCACTTT. It translates to CASSSTEISYNSPLHF.

This chain links TRBV28 with TRBJ2-7; D gene unclear. This CDR3 has 12 amino acids. The V end lost 2 bases, the J end lost 2 bases, and 4 bases lay between the germline ends. Germline lookup yields CDR1 MDHEN and CDR2 SYDVKM. In DNA form, the CDR3 reads TGTGCCAGCAGTTTAGAAACCTACGAGCAGTACTTC. Its translation is CASSLETYEQYF. The full variable domain, completed using reference TRBV28 and TRBJ2-7, is DVKVTQSSRYLVKRTGEKVFLECVQDMDHENMFWYRQDPGLGLRLIYFSYDVKMKEKGDIPEGYSVSREKKERFSLILESASTNQTSMYLCASSLETYEQYFGPGTRLTVT.

J is TRBJ2-7 and V is TRBV2; no clear D. The CDR3 sequence is 14 residues long. CDR1 and CDR2 from the germline V gene are SNHLY and FYNNEI. V was cut by 1 base and J by 0 bases, with 7 bases left in between. The CDR3 DNA follows: TGTGCCAGCAGTGAAGGTGTTAGCTCCTACGAGCAGTACTTC. Its protein product is CASSEGVSSYEQYF.

This clone was seen a few times. The chain carries TRBV11-1 and TRBJ2-2; the D is unclear. V lost 2 bases, J lost 0 bases, and 10 bases lay in between. This CDR3 region has 16 residues. The germline V gene has CDR1 SGHAT and CDR2 FQDESV (reference sequence). CDR3 region: CASSLHSSANTGELFF. The CDR3 DNA follows: TGTGCCAGCAGCTTACACAGCAGCGCGAACACCGGGGAGCTGTTTTTT. The whole variable domain, filled in from reference TRBV11-1 and TRBJ2-2, reads EAEVAQSPRYKITEKSQAVAFWCDPISGHATLYWYRQILGQGPELLVQFQDESVVDDSQLPKDRFSAERLKGVDSTLKIQPAELGDSAMYLCASSLHSSANTGELFFGEGSRLTVL.

The chain links TRBV5-4 to TRBJ1-1, with 12 bases that match TRBD1. CDR1 is SGHNT and CDR2 is YYREEE in the germline V gene (reference sequence). V was clipped by 0 bases and J by 0 bases; unmatched bases: 6. This CDR3 is built from 18 residues. The CDR3, as DNA: TGTGCCAGCAGCTTGGCGTCCGGGACAGGGGGCCTGAACACTGAAGCTTTCTTT. Encoded protein: CASSLASGTGGLNTEAFF. Full variable domain (outside the CDR3, taken from reference TRBV5-4 and TRBJ1-1): ETGVTQSPTHLIKTRGQQVTLRCSSQSGHNTVSWYQQALGQGPQFIFQYYREEENGRGNFPPRFSGLQFPNYSSELNVNALELDDSALYLCASSLASGTGGLNTEAFFGQGTRLTVV.

J is TRBJ1-3 and V is TRBV5-6; tentatively, D is TRBD1 (5 bases). Germline CDR1 SGHDT, CDR2 YYEEEE. This CDR3 contains 15 residues. V was cut by 4 bases and J by 0 bases, with 11 bases left in between. In DNA form, the CDR3 reads TGTGCCAGCAGCCCGGGACGGAGCTCTGGAAACACCATATATTTT. Translation gives CASSPGRSSGNTIYF. Variable domain in full (rest from reference TRBV5-6 and TRBJ1-3): DAGVTQSPTHLIKTRGQQVTLRCSPKSGHDTVSWYQQALGQGPQFIFQYYEEEERQRGNFPDRFSGHQFPNYSSELNVNALLLGDSALYLCASSPGRSSGNTIYFGEGSWLTVV.

This clone was counted once. The chain links TRBV6-1 to TRBJ1-5; D perhaps matches TRBD1 (5 bases). From germline, CDR1 is MNHNS and CDR2 SASEGT. This CDR3 has 13 residues. Trimming pared 8 bases from V and 4 bases from J, leaving 12 bases between. The CDR3 nucleotides read TGTGCCAGCGAACCCCAGGGTAATCAGCCCCAGCATTTT. Translation: CASEPQGNQPQHF.

V is TRBV4-3 and J is TRBJ1-5; D uncertain. CDR1 is LGHNA and CDR2 is YSLEER in the germline V gene. The germline V and J ends were trimmed by 0 bases and 0 bases, with 12 bases remaining between them. CDR3 size: 17 residues. CDR3 coding DNA: TGCGCCAGCAGCCAAGACCCACAGCCCTATAGCAATCAGCCCCAGCATTTT. Translating gives CASSQDPQPYSNQPQHF.

The V gene is TRBV5-4, the J gene TRBJ1-1; TRBD1 might be the D (5 bases). V was trimmed by 9 bases and J by 3 bases, leaving 12 bases between them. From germline, CDR1 is SGHNT and CDR2 YYREEE (reference sequence). The CDR3 runs 12 residues. The CDR3 here is CAMGGGDTEAFF. DNA for the CDR3: TGTGCCATGGGGGGGGGTGACACTGAAGCTTTCTTT. The full variable domain, completed using reference TRBV5-4 and TRBJ1-1, is ETGVTQSPTHLIKTRGQQVTLRCSSQSGHNTVSWYQQALGQGPQFIFQYYREEENGRGNFPPRFSGLQFPNYSSELNVNALELDDSALYLCAMGGGDTEAFFGQGTRLTVV.

Points on this clone: The sample contains more than one DNA sequence encoding this CDR3. The gene calls are TRBV5-1 and TRBJ2-1; TRBD2 matches at 11 bases. Per germline, CDR1 SGHRS and CDR2 YFSETQ. There are 16 residues in the CDR3. V was pared by 4 bases and J by 1 base, with 4 bases of the junction left unmatched. The CDR3 is CASSPTSGGSYNEQFF. In DNA form, the CDR3 reads TGCGCCAGCAGCCCTACTAGCGGGGGATCCTACAATGAGCAGTTCTTC.

The chain has TRBV19 and TRBJ2-3, with 7 bases that match TRBD1. The J segment lost 3 bases and the V segment lost 4 bases, leaving 10 bases of the junction unmatched. Per germline, CDR1 LNHDA and CDR2 SQIVND (reference sequence). The CDR3 contains 16 residues. The CDR3 region is CASSTEPGQPTDTQYF. The CDR3 nucleotides read TGTGCCAGTAGTACTGAACCGGGACAGCCTACAGATACGCAGTATTTT.

The chain employs TRBV7-7 and TRBJ1-5; no clear D. The V end was cut by 3 bases, the J end by 2 bases, with 11 bases between. Germline CDR1 SSHAT, CDR2 FNYEAQ (reference sequence). The CDR3 extends over 15 amino acids. CDR3 protein: CASSFRPVGNQPQHF. The DNA for the CDR3 is TGTGCCAGCAGCTTCCGACCGGTGGGCAATCAGCCCCAGCATTTT.

This chain joins TRBV7-2 and TRBJ2-3; D gene ambiguous. V lost 1 base and J 9 bases, leaving 17 bases between the germline ends. Per germline, CDR1 SGHTA and CDR2 FQGNSA. There are 15 residues in the CDR3. The DNA of the CDR3 is TGTGCCAGCAGCTTAGGGGGTGGCTGGACCGAAACGCAGTATTTT. It encodes CASSLGGGWTETQYF.

This clone was detected once. The chain combines TRBV28 with TRBJ1-5; D remains ambiguous. Per germline, CDR1 MDHEN and CDR2 SYDVKM. V was cut by 10 bases and J by 1 base, with 11 bases left in between. This CDR3 has 13 residues. The CDR3 DNA reads TGTGCCACGTACAGAGGGAGCAATCAGCCCCAGCATTTT. It encodes CATYRGSNQPQHF.

The V and J genes are TRBV5-1 and TRBJ1-5, with D unclear. This CDR3 region has 14 residues. V lost 3 bases and J lost 3, with 10 bases in between. CDR1 and CDR2 from the germline V gene are SGHRS and YFSETQ. CDR3 coding DNA: TGCGCCAGCAGCTCTAGCGGGCTCAATCAGCCCCAGCATTTT. Translating it yields CASSSSGLNQPQHF.

The chain joins TRBV7-2 to TRBJ2-5; 8 bases match TRBD2. Germline trimming cut 5 bases from V and 7 bases from J; bases unmatched to any gene: 12. The CDR3 loop spans 15 amino acids. Germline V gene data show CDR1 as SGHTA and CDR2 as FQGNSA. The CDR3: CASSPREGKWGTQYF. CDR3 coding DNA: TGTGCCAGCAGCCCCCGGGAGGGAAAATGGGGGACCCAGTACTTC.

This clone turned up a few times. Its ends do not fully match the called genes, so a read error is possible. The chain joins TRBV14 to TRBJ1-4; tentatively, D is TRBD1 (6 bases). This CDR3 has 13 amino acids. Germline V gene data show CDR1 as SGHDN and CDR2 as FVKESK. CDR3: CASSQGPGAPQSF. In nucleotides, the CDR3 is TGTGCCAGCAGCCAAGGCCCGGGGGCCCCGCAATCTTTT.